This T cell receptor (beta chain) originates from a study of Ad26.COV2.S vaccination and SARS-CoV-2 variants (dated by TCRdb to about 2021). Regarding the study in general: Vaccine-arm donors were drawn from COV1001, a multicentre, randomized, double-blind, placebo-controlled phase I-IIa trial of Ad26.COV2.S in healthy adults. Ad26.COV2.S was given intramuscularly at 5x10^10 or 1x10^11 viral particles, as a single shot or as two shots 56 days apart. Sequencing of the TCRbeta repertoire served to evaluate the specificity and breadth of SARS-CoV-2-reactive T cell receptors following Ad26.COV2.S vaccination. A total of approximately 30 samples were included in the TCR-sequenced set, comprising around 19 Ad26.COV2.S vaccine recipients, 5 placebo recipients and 8 SARS-CoV-2 convalescent individuals. Trial participants were randomized into five groups of five: low-dose or high-dose Ad26.COV2.S given once or twice, or placebo on both occasions. Throughout the experiments and outcome assessment, investigators stayed blinded to trial group allocation.

TCRbeta CDR3 regions were sequenced with the immunoSEQ Assay. After extraction, genomic DNA underwent amplification by bias-controlled multiplex PCR, followed by high-throughput sequencing. On the study's bioinformatics: To quantify the absolute abundance of each unique TCRbeta CDR3 region, sequences were collapsed and filtered. T cell fraction was estimated by normalization of TCRbeta template counts to usable DNA, with usable DNA being measured through amplification of reference genes present in all nucleated cells. Repertoire TCRs were annotated as SARS-CoV-2-specific by exact matching of V gene, CDR3 amino acid sequence and J gene to a known reactive TCR set. MIRA supplied the reference SARS-CoV-2 TCR set, which was filtered for enrichment in COVID-19-positive ImmuneCODE repertoires so that public or cross-reactive TCRs were removed. Based on the MIRA antigens, annotated TCRs were further analysed at the level of specific ORF or position within ORF. Breadth was defined as annotated unique rearrangements over total unique productive rearrangements; depth was the summed frequency of those rearrangements. Two-sided Wilcoxon rank-sum tests were used to compare TCR breadth between groups. TCRdb's version of the immuneACCESS table is confined to in-frame rearrangements and falls short of the full clone set. An unresolved V gene accounts for under half of the shortfall where checked; the remainder is of unknown origin. The DNA gave D and trimming, while V, J and clone size come from that table. This sample gives approximately 250,000 clones in total; about 83% of them show up just once. Of the sample, nearly 3% falls within the top ten clones.

As for this clone: It lacks a known antigen. No much larger clonotype is one base removed from it; base qualities were not supplied.

According to the study, the label for this sample's treatment or condition signals: around 19 received Ad26.COV2.S at low or high dose, single or two shots; about 5 received placebo; per-sample allocation not given. Repertoires of vaccine and placebo recipients were sequenced from samples collected on day 63 after the first injection. In Cohort 1b, around 23 adults aged 18-55 years were enrolled at a single site in Boston, USA, between 29 July and 7 August 2020. Ad26.COV2.S was a replication-incompetent adenovirus type 26 vector that expressed a prefusion-stabilized SARS-CoV-2 spike protein derived from the original Wuhan strain. Results the study describes overall, beyond this receptor: Spike-specific TCR breadth was higher in Ad26.COV2.S recipients than in placebo recipients (P = 0.0014). After vaccination, spike-specific CD8+ and CD4+ T cell responses were reported to show substantial breadth. Vaccine and placebo recipients had comparable non-spike TCR breadth, which fits with the vaccine containing only spike. Comparing responses between vaccine doses or regimens was not something the study was powered to do. The authors noted that total T cell responses may have been underestimated by the TCR breadth and depth analyses.

In the germline V gene (reference sequence), CDR1 corresponds to SGHNT and CDR2 to YYREEE. The CDR3 runs 16 residues from the cysteine to the phenylalanine. Just the 48-base CDR3 DNA is kept, in frame starting at base 1. Unmatched junction bases come to 8, with V trimmed by 5 bases and J by 3 bases. The source was peripheral blood, collected in a trial of Ad26.COV2.S vaccine versus placebo. This sequence uses TRBV5-4 and TRBJ2-1; 10 junctional bases match TRBD2. The origin of this receptor is a person aged 18-65 years who received the Ad26.COV2.S COVID-19 vaccine or a placebo. This receptor carries the CDR3 CASSLSSGSHYNEQFF. The DNA sequence is given as TGTGCCAGCAGTTTATCTAGCGGGAGCCACTACAATGAGCAGTTCTTC.